This TCR beta chain was identified during a study of blood T cell repertoires in COVID-19. As for the study in general: Some COVID-19 samples were acute and others convalescent; all came from the United States, Italy and Spain.

The Seattle patients, enrolled during active infection, were followed longitudinally. Looked up from germline, CDR1 is SEHNR and CDR2 is FQNEAQ (reference sequence). CDR3 length: 15 residues. Deletions cut 6 bases from V and 1 base from J, with 15 bases between. In the study's own analysis: Researchers report that nucleated cell counts were estimated from reference gene primer amplification. Only in-frame clones appear in the TCRdb table, and some are missing; sequencing was by immunoSEQ multiplex PCR. V and J calls and clone size follow that table, whereas D and trimming were derived from the DNA. The sample lists about 340,000 clones, around nine tenths seen once, with 7.1% in the top ten.

The receptor comes from a woman between 55 and 75 years old with COVID-19, enrolled during active disease. The material sequenced was peripheral blood. The gene calls are TRBV7-9 and TRBJ1-1, with D perhaps TRBD1 (6 bases). CDR3 sequence (DNA): TGTGCCAGCAGACCTAAGGACAGTACGAACACTGAAGCTTTCTTT. The encoded protein is CASRPKDSTNTEAFF. Full variable domain (missing parts from reference TRBV7-9 and TRBJ1-1): DTGVSQNPRHKITKRGQNVTFRCDPISEHNRLYWYRQTLGQGPEFLTYFQNEAQLEKSRLLSDRFSAERPKGSFSTLEIQRTEQGDSAMYLCASRPKDSTNTEAFFGQGTRLTVV.